The present TCR beta chain was sequenced within a study of T cells in Graves' hyperthyroidism and ophthalmopathy. The length of the CDR3 is 13 residues. Germline V lookup: CDR1 SGHKS, CDR2 YYEKEE (reference sequence). The V end was cut by 3 bases, the J end by 0 bases, with 6 bases between. Amplified regions were TCR beta CDR3 sequences from RNA transcripts. HTBI primers were the set used in a first-round RT-PCR of the TCR CDR3. TCRdb ran MiXCR on the multiplex PCR reads and lists one entry per CDR3 protein. The sample includes 700,000 to 850,000 distinct CDR3 sequences, 30% to 40% of them seen just once.

The specimen sequenced was blood. The clonotype comes from a woman aged 40-49 years with Graves' hyperthyroidism. The V gene is TRBV5-5, the J gene TRBJ1-1, with D unclear. The CDR3 coding sequence is TGTGCCAGCAGCTATATAATGAACACTGAAGCTTTCTTT. Its protein is CASSYIMNTEAFF.